These T cell receptor beta chains were read from a single sample in a study of beta chain features in type 1 diabetes. Generated by immunoSEQ multiplex PCR, the TCRdb table keeps only in-frame clones and is missing some. The sample lists 220,000 or so clones; more than 65% were seen once. The material sequenced was naive CD4+ T cells from blood. The origin of the receptors is a man between 25 and 39 years old in good health. Each CDR3 is given with its conserved first and last residue. A D gene is named only where the DNA matches it firmly. Only part of the rows carry a size: once, few, many, or a class if the clone is expanded.

- | TRBJ2-3 | TRBD1 | TRBV5-1 | CASSPEGQGKGDTQYF | TGCGCCAGCAGCCCGGAGGGACAGGGAAAAGGAGATACGCAGTATTTT
- | TRBJ2-1 | TRBD1 | TRBV5-1 | CASSLPGQGSSQVF | TGCGCCAGCAGCCTCCCGGGACAGGGATCCAGTCAAGTCTTC
few | TRBJ2-7 | - | TRBV30 | CAWSPLDGSYEQYF | TGTGCCTGGAGCCCATTGGACGGCTCCTACGAGCAGTACTTC
- | TRBJ2-1 | TRBD1 | TRBV15 | CATRPPGDSYNEQFF | TGTGCCACCAGACCCCCCGGGGACAGCTACAATGAGCAGTTCTTC
- | TRBJ2-7 | TRBD1 | TRBV30 | CAWSVRTGDEQYF | TGTGCCTGGAGTGTGAGGACAGGGGACGAGCAGTACTTC
once | TRBJ2-6 | - | TRBV5-4 | CASSLRSGANVLTF | TGTGCCAGCAGCTTGAGGTCTGGGGCCAACGTCCTGACTTTC
- | TRBJ1-5 | TRBD1 | TRBV19 | CASSIEPGTGSQPQHF | TGTGCCAGTAGTATAGAACCCGGGACAGGGAGTCAGCCCCAGCATTTT
- | TRBJ2-1 | - | TRBV9 | CASSSRVSSYNEQFF | TGTGCCAGCAGTAGCCGGGTGAGCTCCTACAATGAGCAGTTCTTC
- | TRBJ2-5 | TRBD1 | TRBV11-2 | CASRATGDQETQYF | TGTGCCAGCAGAGCGACAGGGGACCAAGAGACCCAGTACTTC
- | TRBJ1-1 | - | TRBV30 | CAWRSEVHTEAFF | TGTGCCTGGAGGAGCGAGGTTCACACTGAAGCTTTCTTT
- | TRBJ2-7 | - | TRBV10-3 | CAISESGQQHEQYF | TGTGCCATCAGTGAGTCTGGACAGCAGCACGAGCAGTACTTC
- | TRBJ2-7 | TRBD1 | TRBV7-9 | CASSPTGGGGPYEQYF | TGTGCCAGCAGCCCCACAGGGGGCGGAGGTCCTTACGAGCAGTACTTC
once | TRBJ2-3 | - | TRBV2 | CASSEYSDTQYF | TGTGCCAGCAGTGAATACTCCGATACGCAGTATTTT
- | TRBJ2-5 | TRBD1 | TRBV5-1 | CASSSAGGVQETQYF | TGCGCCAGCAGCTCCGCAGGGGGCGTCCAAGAGACCCAGTACTTC
- | TRBJ2-1 | TRBD2 | TRBV28 | CASITSGSRSYNEQFF | TGTGCCAGCATCACCAGCGGGAGTCGATCCTACAATGAGCAGTTCTTC
few | TRBJ2-7 | - | TRBV30 | CAWSGGTVYEQYF | TGTGCCTGGAGTGGCGGGACAGTCTACGAGCAGTACTTC
few | TRBJ2-7 | TRBD2 | TRBV25-1 | CASSDRTSNEQYF | TGTGCCAGCAGTGATAGGACTAGCAACGAGCAGTACTTC
- | TRBJ2-1 | - | TRBV9 | CASSVVSSYNEQFF | TGTGCCAGCAGCGTAGTTTCCTCCTACAATGAGCAGTTCTTC
- | TRBJ1-4 | - | TRBV29-1 | CSALSKGTTNEKLFF | TGCAGCGCCTTGTCCAAGGGGACAACTAATGAAAAACTGTTTTTT
few | TRBJ2-7 | - | TRBV29-1 | CSVGIEMSSYEQYF | TGCAGCGTCGGGATCGAAATGAGCTCCTACGAGCAGTACTTC
- | TRBJ1-1 | - | TRBV29-1 | CSVDATEAFF | TGCAGCGTTGATGCCACTGAAGCTTTCTTT
- | TRBJ2-7 | TRBD1 | TRBV6-6 | CASSYDRGHEQYF | TGTGCCAGCAGTTACGACAGGGGCCACGAGCAGTACTTC
few | TRBJ2-6 | - | TRBV9 | CASSVRAGSGANVLTF | TGTGCCAGCAGCGTACGGGCGGGTTCTGGGGCCAACGTCCTGACTTTC
- | TRBJ2-7 | - | TRBV28 | CASNLGWEQYF | TGTGCCAGCAACTTGGGCTGGGAGCAGTACTTC
- | TRBJ2-1 | - | TRBV9 | CASSASSRGEQFF | TGTGCCAGCAGCGCAAGTTCCAGGGGCGAGCAGTTCTTC
- | TRBJ2-7 | TRBD1 | TRBV15 | CATSRGGDRAYEQYF | TGTGCCACCAGCAGAGGAGGGGACAGGGCCTACGAGCAGTACTTC
- | TRBJ2-2 | - | TRBV4-1 | CASSQEITGELFF | TGCGCCAGCAGCCAAGAGATCACAGGGGAGCTGTTTTTT
- | TRBJ2-1 | - | TRBV7-9 | CASSLTRDEQFF | TGTGCCAGCAGCTTGACCAGAGATGAGCAGTTCTTC
few | TRBJ2-1 | TRBD1 | TRBV30 | CAWSVVTGQQFF | TGTGCCTGGAGCGTCGTGACAGGGCAACAGTTCTTC
- | TRBJ1-1 | - | TRBV9 | CASSVDAKTYLTGGAFF | TGTGCCAGCAGCGTAGACGCGAAGACGTACCTGACGGGAGGAGCTTTCTTT
- | TRBJ2-3 | - | TRBV5-1 | CASSPDGLSTDTQYF | TGCGCCAGCAGCCCGGACGGGCTTAGCACAGATACGCAGTATTTT
few | TRBJ2-4 | - | TRBV7-9 | CASSPIWGAKNIQYF | TGTGCCAGCAGCCCCATTTGGGGGGCCAAAAACATTCAGTACTTC
- | TRBJ2-7 | - | TRBV7-9 | CASSLVVQTYEQYF | TGTGCCAGCAGCTTAGTGGTCCAGACCTACGAGCAGTACTTC
- | TRBJ2-6 | - | TRBV2 | CASSELAAGVLTF | TGTGCCAGCAGTGAACTAGCAGCTGGCGTCCTGACTTTC
- | TRBJ1-1 | TRBD1 | TRBV10-3 | CAISEPDRGITEAFF | TGTGCCATCAGTGAGCCCGACAGGGGAATCACTGAAGCTTTCTTT
once | TRBJ2-1 | - | TRBV15 | CATSIDLDEQFF | TGTGCCACCAGCATTGATCTCGATGAGCAGTTCTTC
- | TRBJ2-3 | - | TRBV4-3 | CASSQIGRRRENTDTQYF | TGCGCCAGCAGCCAAATTGGGCGGAGACGGGAGAACACAGATACGCAGTATTTT
- | TRBJ2-3 | - | TRBV4-1 | CASSQGAIDTQYF | TGCGCCAGCAGCCAAGGGGCAATCGATACGCAGTATTTT
- | TRBJ2-7 | - | TRBV29-1 | CSVRKVPGLEQYF | TGCAGCGTGAGGAAGGTTCCTGGACTCGAGCAGTACTTC
- | TRBJ2-7 | TRBD1 | TRBV29-1 | CSVKTGQGYEQYF | TGCAGCGTCAAAACGGGACAGGGATACGAGCAGTACTTC
- | TRBJ2-2 | TRBD2 | TRBV9 | CASSVGGRATGELFF | TGTGCCAGCAGCGTCGGCGGGAGGGCTACCGGGGAGCTGTTTTTT